This T cell receptor beta chain was captured in a study of CD8 T cells in Susac syndrome. Study-level points and caveats: The study found that Susac CD8+ clonal expansion peaked in TEMRA cells and active patients.

Random-hexamer reverse transcription was applied to roughly 0.5 to 1 ug RNA. In TCRdb, the immunoSEQ multiplex PCR reads were re-called with MiXCR into one record per CDR3 protein. The sample lists around 100,000 distinct CDR3 sequences, about 96% occurring once. About this clonotype: Its specificity is not known.

V was trimmed by 3 bases and J by 10 bases, leaving 15 bases between them. The CDR3 extends over 13 amino acids. The germline gives CDR1 LGHNT, CDR2 FRNRAP. The V call is TRBV12-5, the J call TRBJ1-2; possibly TRBD1 for D (5 bases). The sequencing sample was made of CD8+ T cells from PBMCs. The sequence derives from a human donor with Susac syndrome. The CDR3 DNA reads as TGTGCTAGTGGTTTTGGGCCTACGGGACCCTACACCTTC. The encoded protein is CASGFGPTGPYTF.